This T cell receptor beta chain stems from a study of T cell responses to AZD1222 COVID-19 vaccine (TCRdb year 2021). Context from the whole study: A total of approximately 250 trial participants underwent TCR sequencing, of whom more than 200 had received two doses of AZD1222 and some 26 had received two doses of the MenACWY control vaccine. Trial participants were enrolled by age into 18-55, 56-69 and 70-plus year subgroups, with roughly 160, 29 and 62 TCR-sequenced participants respectively. Study-wide findings and limitations: Conclusions about previously exposed vaccinees are limited, since just five or six AZD1222 recipients were seropositive for SARS-CoV-2 at baseline. Reportedly, close to half of the unique spike-specific TCRs recognized epitopes lying outside the regions that are mutated in the B.1.351 and B.1.1.7 variants. Participants were mostly white British and included more females than males, and it was suggested by the authors that clonal diversity may have been underestimated. The 56-69-year group was small, and its depth increase did not reach significance, likely because of low power. After two AZD1222 doses, spike-specific TCR breadth and depth were significantly higher than at day 0 and than in MenACWY recipients. The whole spike protein was spanned by vaccine-associated CD4 TCRs, and dominant responses were seen in regions 160-218 and 743-854. Because no day 14 peak-response samples were available, the repertoires could be characterized only after the peak T cell response.

Comment on this clone: Its cognate antigen has yet to be identified. The record has no base qualities; no much larger clone is one base away.

The CDR3 regions of human TCRbeta chains were analyzed by immunosequencing. From the authors' description of their analysis: Repertoire TCRs were matched against a reference library of SARS-CoV-2-specific TCRs generated with the MIRA antigen-specificity platform. Breadth was defined as the fraction of unique TCRs that were SARS-CoV-2-associated, and depth was defined as the fraction of total T cells that were SARS-CoV-2-associated. Each spike-specific TCR was assigned to its reactive spike region and to a CD4 or CD8 class using the MIRA data. Log10-transformed breadth and depth values were compared by one-way ANOVA with Sidak's multiple comparisons tests. The immuneACCESS repertoire file appears here via TCRdb, limited to in-frame rearrangements. These files lack a portion of the clones; in checked studies, under half of the deficit traces to unresolved V genes, and the cause of the others is not known. D and trimming come from the DNA, and the V and J calls and clone size come from that table. Across this sample there are some 170,000 clones, with about 87% seen only once. Clones ranked in the top ten supply roughly 4% of the sample.

The time point label corresponds to: about 28 days (+/-7) after the second vaccine dose. Interpreted using the paper, the treatment or condition label stands for: meningococcal conjugate vaccine given as trial control. The vaccinee samples were drawn from two UK trials, COV001 and COV002, one of which was a single-blind randomized controlled phase 2/3 trial testing AZD1222 (ChAdOx1 nCoV-19) in healthy adults. For TCRbeta chain sequencing, PBMC samples were collected from trial participants at day 0 and at day 28 after the second dose. Looking up the germline V gene (reference sequence) yields CDR1 SEHNR and CDR2 FQNEAQ. V and J lose 3 bases and 0 bases, and a span of 20 bases separates them. The CDR3, cysteine through phenylalanine, is 18 amino acids long. Only the CDR3 DNA is retained, 54 bases long and in frame from the first base.

The receptor was isolated from an adult who received the MenACWY meningococcal vaccine as a control. The sequence links TRBV7-9 to TRBJ2-5, with the D call tentatively TRBD1 or TRBD2, each fitting 5 bases. The starting material was peripheral blood, obtained 28 days after the second dose of the MenACWY control vaccine. In nucleotides, the sequence is TGTGCCAGCAGCTTTGATGAGGGGTTCGCCGGCTACCAAGAGACCCAGTACTTC. Its translation is CASSFDEGFAGYQETQYF.